This entry features one TCR beta chain sequence. This sample was included in a study of blood T cell repertoires in COVID-19. V lost 4 bases to trimming and J lost 3 bases; unmatched junction nucleotides: 8. Per germline, CDR1 SGHKS and CDR2 YYEKEE (reference sequence). The CDR3 has 16 amino acids. Some clones are missing from TCRdb's copy, which holds only in-frame ones; the method was immunoSEQ multiplex PCR. This sample has about 49,000 clones, with around 87% found just once. V gene TRBV5-5 combines with J gene TRBJ2-4; TRBD2 matches at 9 bases. Sequenced sample: peripheral blood. This TCR came from a woman aged 80 or over with COVID-19, enrolled during active disease. The CDR3 is CASSIAGVSVKNIQYF. In DNA, the CDR3 is TGTGCCAGCAGCATAGCGGGAGTATCGGTCAAAAACATTCAGTACTTC.